Below, 2 T cell receptor beta chains from the same sample are listed, as sequenced in a study of graft-versus-host responses after intestinal transplantation. Their target antigens are unknown. Using immunoSEQ multiplex PCR, the repertoire was profiled, and TCRdb retains in-frame clones only, with some absent. The table lists 75,000 to 100,000 clones, approximately 92% of them singletons. This material consisted of unstimulated CD8+ T cells sorted from spleen or lymph node cells, taken before intestinal transplant. These TCRs come from a human donor who received an intestinal transplant.

The chain carries TRBV19 and TRBJ2-7; 7 bases match TRBD2. CDR1 is LNHDA, CDR2 SQIVND, per germline (reference sequence). V shed 3 bases, J shed 0 bases, and the junction held 17 bases outside the gene matches. CDR3 length equals 19 residues. This CDR3 is CASSMGPIGASGASYEQYF. Written as DNA, the CDR3 is TGTGCCAGTAGTATGGGCCCGATCGGGGCTAGCGGAGCCTCCTACGAGCAGTACTTC.

The genes are TRBV14 and TRBJ2-5; 8 positions agree with TRBD2. Germline V gene lookup returns CDR1 SGHDN and CDR2 FVKESK. This CDR3 has 14 amino acids. V dropped 5 bases and J dropped 6; count of bases not matched to a gene: 8. CDR3 DNA: TGTGCCAGCAGCTTAGCGGGAACGCTGAAGACCCAGTACTTC. It is translated as CASSLAGTLKTQYF.